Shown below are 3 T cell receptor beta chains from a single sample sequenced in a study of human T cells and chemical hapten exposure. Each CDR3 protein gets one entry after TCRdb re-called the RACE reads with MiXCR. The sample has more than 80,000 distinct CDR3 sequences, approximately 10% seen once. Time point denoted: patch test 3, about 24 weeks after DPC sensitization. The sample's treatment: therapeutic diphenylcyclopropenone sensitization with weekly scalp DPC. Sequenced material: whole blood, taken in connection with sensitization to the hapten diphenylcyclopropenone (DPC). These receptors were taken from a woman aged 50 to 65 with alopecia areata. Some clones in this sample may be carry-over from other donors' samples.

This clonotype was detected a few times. The CDR3 nucleotides are TGCGCCAGCAGCTTGGCCTCGGGGCGCGGGGACGAGCAGTACTTC. Translating gives CASSLASGRGDEQYF. The chain combines TRBV5-1 with TRBJ2-7; a possible D gene is TRBD2 (6 bases). The V end was cut by 0 bases, the J end by 5 bases, with 15 bases between. The germline V gene has CDR1 SGHRS and CDR2 YFSETQ. The CDR3 is 15 amino acids.

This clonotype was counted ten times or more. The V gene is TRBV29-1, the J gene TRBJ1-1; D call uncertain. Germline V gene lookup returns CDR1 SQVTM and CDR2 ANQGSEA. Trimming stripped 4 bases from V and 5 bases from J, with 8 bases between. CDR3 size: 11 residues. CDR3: CSVVRATEAFF. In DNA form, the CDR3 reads TGCAGCGTTGTTAGGGCGACTGAAGCTTTCTTT.

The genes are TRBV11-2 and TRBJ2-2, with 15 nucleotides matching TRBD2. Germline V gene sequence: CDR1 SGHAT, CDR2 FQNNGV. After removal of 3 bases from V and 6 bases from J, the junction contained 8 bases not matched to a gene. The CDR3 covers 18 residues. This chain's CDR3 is CASSFGLAGGPSAGELFF. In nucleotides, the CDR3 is TGTGCCAGCAGCTTCGGACTAGCGGGAGGGCCTTCGGCCGGGGAGCTGTTTTTT.